This TCR beta chain appears in the sequencing data of a study of cytomegalovirus exposure and HLA in healthy donors. The PCR contained 60 Vbeta and 13 Jbeta primers. TCRdb keeps only in-frame clones here, not all; method: immunoSEQ multiplex PCR. Its table lists 70,000 to 75,000 clones. Germline CDR1 reads MNHNS; CDR2 reads SASEGT. The length of the CDR3 is 14 residues. The V end lost 1 base, the J end lost 6 bases, and 13 bases lay between the germline ends. The TCR sequence derives from a female donor in good health and CMV-seropositive. The sequencing sample was made of PBMCs. The gene calls are TRBV6-1 and TRBJ2-7, with TRBD2 as a possible D gene (6 bases). The CDR3 sequence is CASSEGDGTLEQYF. Here the CDR3 DNA reads TGTGCCAGCAGTGAAGGAGACGGGACTCTCGAGCAGTACTTC.